The rows below give T cell receptor beta chains drawn from one sample of a study of T-cell memory formation after mild COVID-19. TCRdb reanalysed the 5' RACE reads using MiXCR and keeps one entry per CDR3 protein. This table has about 390,000 distinct CDR3 sequences, roughly 15% appearing once. Material for sequencing was PBMCs or a T cell subset sorted from them (not recorded which). The receptors here all came from a man in his late teens or twenties who had mild COVID-19 (a few samples of this study predate the infection). Cell type and time point are not known. Both conserved end residues are part of each CDR3. A D gene is named only where the DNA matches it firmly. A clone size is listed for some rows: how often the clone was seen (once, few, many), or a class if it is expanded.

TRBV18,-,TRBJ2-5,TRBD1,TGTGCCAGCTCACCGCGGACAGGGGGTTCCATGGAGACCCAGTACTTC,CASSPRTGGSMETQYF
TRBV4-1,few,TRBJ2-2,-,TGCGCCAGCAGCCTCAGGGTCGGCACCGGGGAGCTGTTTTTT,CASSLRVGTGELFF
TRBV11-1,few,TRBJ2-1,-,TGTGCCAGCAGCTTAGAGGCCCAGGGAGAGTGTTACTTC,CASSLEAQGECYF
TRBV2,-,TRBJ2-1,-,TGTGCCTGCCCAGGGATCTCCTACAATGAGCAGTTCTTC,CACPGISYNEQFF
TRBV4-1,few,TRBJ2-5,-,TGCGCCAGCAGCCAACGCGGTCAGACCCAAGAGACCCAGTACTTC,CASSQRGQTQETQYF
TRBV2,-,TRBJ2-2,-,TGTGCCAGCATAAGTACCGGGGAGCTGTTTTTT,CASISTGELFF
TRBV5-1,few,TRBJ1-2,-,TGCGCCAGCAGCCTGACGGCACCTAACTATGGCTACACCTTC,CASSLTAPNYGYTF
TRBV7-2,many,TRBJ1-1,-,TGTGCCAGCAGCTTAGCGTGGGAGAACACTGAAGCTTTCTTT,CASSLAWENTEAFF
TRBV12-3/TRBV12-4,-,TRBJ1-1,-,TGTGCCAGCAGTTTAAGGTCCTTGAACACTGAAGCTTTCTTT,CASSLRSLNTEAFF
TRBV5-1,-,TRBJ1-2,-,TGCGCCAGCAGCTACTCTACAGGAACATATGGCTACACCTTC,CASSYSTGTYGYTF
TRBV7-9,few,TRBJ1-1,-,TGTGCCAGCAGCACTGGACAGCTAGAATCCTTCTTT,CASSTGQLESFF
TRBV12-3/TRBV12-4,-,TRBJ1-6,-,TGTGCCAGCAGTTCCCCGCGTGGTGGGGGTTCTTCACCCCTCCACTTT,CASSSPRGGGSSPLHF
TRBV20-1,-,TRBJ2-3,TRBD2,TGCAGTGCTTTACTAGCGGGGGGAGCAGATACGCAGTATTTT,CSALLAGGADTQYF
TRBV7-8,few,TRBJ2-1,-,TGTGCCAGCAGCTTGGTCCGGGGGCGCCCCACGGACAATGAGCAGTTCTTC,CASSLVRGRPTDNEQFF
TRBV5-1,few,TRBJ2-1,-,TGCGCCAGCAGCTTGGCCGAGGCTCCTTCCTACAATGAGCAGTTCTTC,CASSLAEAPSYNEQFF
TRBV10-1,many,TRBJ2-2,TRBD1,TGCGCCAGCAGTTTCGGGACAGGGAACACCGGGGAGCTGTTTTTT,CASSFGTGNTGELFF
TRBV12-3/TRBV12-4,few,TRBJ2-2,TRBD2,TGTGCCAGCCTATGGACTAGCGACACCGGGGAGCTGTTTTTT,CASLWTSDTGELFF
TRBV4-2,few,TRBJ2-1,-,TGTGCCAGCAGCCAAGTGGAACTAGGCTACAATGAGCAGTTCTTC,CASSQVELGYNEQFF
TRBV29-1,-,TRBJ2-2,TRBD1,TGCAGCGCTGCCGGGACAGCGAACACCGGGGAGCTGTTTTTT,CSAAGTANTGELFF
TRBV6-2/TRBV6-3,few,TRBJ1-6,TRBD1,TGTGCCAGCACTGAGGCGACAGGGTATAATTCACCCCTCCACTTT,CASTEATGYNSPLHF
TRBV10-3,few,TRBJ1-6,-,TGTGCCATCAGTGAGTTGGGGGGAGTAGGCTCACCCCTCCACTTT,CAISELGGVGSPLHF
TRBV4-1,few,TRBJ1-2,-,TGCGCCAGCAGCCAAGGTGCTGATGGCTACACCTTC,CASSQGADGYTF
TRBV6-5,-,TRBJ2-3,TRBD2,TGTGCCAGCAGTTACTCATCGACTAGCCTGGGAGATACGCAGTATTTT,CASSYSSTSLGDTQYF
TRBV5-1,-,TRBJ1-4,TRBD1,TGCGCCAGCAGCTTCGGACAGGATAATGAAAAACTGTTTTTT,CASSFGQDNEKLFF
TRBV5-1,many,TRBJ2-2,-,TGCGCCAGCAGCTGGGAGTACACCGGGGAGCTGTTTTTT,CASSWEYTGELFF
TRBV12-5,few,TRBJ1-1,-,TGTGCTAGTGACCCTAGGGGGGCGAATGGTGAAGCTTTCTTT,CASDPRGANGEAFF
TRBV5-1,few,TRBJ2-3,-,TGCGCCAGCAGCTCCGTCGGGGGGCTGAACACAGATACGCAGTATTTT,CASSSVGGLNTDTQYF
TRBV12-3/TRBV12-4,few,TRBJ2-5,-,TGTGCCAGCAGTTTAAACTCCTGGGAGACCCAGTACTTC,CASSLNSWETQYF
TRBV6-4,few,TRBJ2-3,TRBD2,TGTGCCAGCAGTGACCGGGGGGTTAGCACAGATACGCAGTATTTT,CASSDRGVSTDTQYF
TRBV7-2,few,TRBJ2-1,TRBD2,TGTGCCAGCAGCTTAGCTAGCGGGGGGAACAATGAGCAGTTCTTC,CASSLASGGNNEQFF
TRBV6-5,few,TRBJ1-2,-,TGTGCCAGCAGTCAGACGACGGCTCCTAACTATGGCTACACCTTC,CASSQTTAPNYGYTF
TRBV7-2,-,TRBJ1-1,-,TGTGCCAGCAGCTTGAACAGAGAACTTGAAGCTTTCTTT,CASSLNRELEAFF
TRBV18,few,TRBJ1-1,TRBD1,TGTGCCAGCTCTCGCGCCCCGGGACAGGGGACGGGCACTGAAGCTTTCTTT,CASSRAPGQGTGTEAFF
TRBV12-3/TRBV12-4,-,TRBJ1-1,-,TGTGCCAGCAGGGGGACCAGGAACACTGAAGCTTTCTTT,CASRGTRNTEAFF
TRBV14,few,TRBJ2-6,TRBD1,TGTGCCAGCAGCCCGCGACAGGGGCCTGGGGCCAACGTCCTGACTTTC,CASSPRQGPGANVLTF
TRBV12-3/TRBV12-4,many,TRBJ2-1,TRBD1,TGTGCCAGCAGTTCGGGACAGGGTTACAATGAGCAGTTCTTC,CASSSGQGYNEQFF
TRBV4-1,-,TRBJ1-2,-,TGCGCCAGCACACGAATAGGTGCGACCGGGGGCTACACCTTC,CASTRIGATGGYTF
TRBV5-5,few,TRBJ1-4,-,TGTGCCAGCCGCCCGCTGGGGGGAGAAAAACTGTTTTTT,CASRPLGGEKLFF
TRBV4-1,few,TRBJ2-1,TRBD2,TGCGCCAGCAGCCAAGATCAACGGGGGGGAAATGAGCAGTTCTTC,CASSQDQRGGNEQFF
TRBV4-2,-,TRBJ1-1,-,TGTGCCAGCAGCCAAGATTCAGGTGCAGTCACTGAAGCTTTCTTT,CASSQDSGAVTEAFF
TRBV12-3/TRBV12-4,few,TRBJ2-1,-,TGTGCCAGCGGGTTTCACGCCTTCCTGAATGAGCAGTTCTTC,CASGFHAFLNEQFF
TRBV25-1,-,TRBJ1-6,-,TGTGCCAGCAGTGTTAGCTCCTATAATTCACCCCTCCACTTT,CASSVSSYNSPLHF
TRBV10-3,-,TRBJ2-1,-,TGTGCCATCGGGAAGGGTTGGGGTGAGCAGTTCTTC,CAIGKGWGEQFF
TRBV4-3,few,TRBJ1-6,-,TGCGCCAGCAGCAAACGGACGGGGGCCAGGGAATCACCCCTCCACTTT,CASSKRTGARESPLHF
TRBV6-2/TRBV6-3,few,TRBJ2-3,-,TGTGCCAGCAATGGAGGAAGGACAGATACGCAGTATTTT,CASNGGRTDTQYF
TRBV7-2,few,TRBJ2-1,-,TGTGCCAGCAGCTTACGGCGTTATGAGCAGTTCTTC,CASSLRRYEQFF
TRBV7-9,many,TRBJ2-7,-,TGTGCCAGCAGCTCCGCCTACGAGCAGTACTTC,CASSSAYEQYF
TRBV29-1,once,TRBJ1-4,-,TGCAGCGTGGGGGTGAGTCATCCGAGTGAAAAACTGTTTTTT,CSVGVSHPSEKLFF
TRBV28,few,TRBJ2-3,-,TGTGCCAGCAGTCCCAGGGAGACAGATACGCAGTATTTT,CASSPRETDTQYF
TRBV27,few,TRBJ2-4,TRBD2,TGTGCCAGCAGTTTGGGGGGGAGGCTGAACATTCAGTACTTC,CASSLGGRLNIQYF
TRBV7-2,few,TRBJ2-3,-,TGTGCCAGCAGCTTAACAGTTCCAGCTAGCACAGATACGCAGTATTTT,CASSLTVPASTDTQYF
TRBV29-1,-,TRBJ1-5,-,TGCAGCGTCGTTGGGACCGATACGCCCCAGCATTTT,CSVVGTDTPQHF
TRBV5-7,few,TRBJ1-6,-,TGTGCCAGCAGCCCATTCCAGGGGATCGATAATTCACCCCTCCACTTT,CASSPFQGIDNSPLHF
TRBV24-1,-,TRBJ2-5,-,TGTGCCACCGGGGTCGGCGAGACCCAGTACTTC,CATGVGETQYF
TRBV5-1,-,TRBJ2-5,TRBD1,TGCGCCAGCTCCGCCGGGGACAGCGTAGGAGAGACCCAGTACTTC,CASSAGDSVGETQYF
TRBV5-6,-,TRBJ2-1,-,TGTGCCAGCAGCTTGGAGGGCCTACTCTACGATGAGCAGTTCTTC,CASSLEGLLYDEQFF
TRBV5-1,few,TRBJ2-5,-,TGCGCCAGCAGCTTTATCGGGGCCCTGGAGACCCAGTACTTC,CASSFIGALETQYF